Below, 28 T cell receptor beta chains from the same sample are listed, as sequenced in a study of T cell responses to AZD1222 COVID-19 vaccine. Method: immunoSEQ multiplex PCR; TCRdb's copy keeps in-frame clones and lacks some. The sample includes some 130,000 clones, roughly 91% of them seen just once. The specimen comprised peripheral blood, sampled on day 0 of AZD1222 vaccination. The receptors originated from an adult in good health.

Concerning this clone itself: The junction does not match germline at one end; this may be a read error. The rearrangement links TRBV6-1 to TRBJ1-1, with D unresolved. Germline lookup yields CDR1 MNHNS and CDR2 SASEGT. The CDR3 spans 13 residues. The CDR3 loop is CASSELGNAEAFF. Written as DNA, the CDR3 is TGTGCCAGCAGTGAGTTGGGGAACGCTGAAGCTTTCTTT.

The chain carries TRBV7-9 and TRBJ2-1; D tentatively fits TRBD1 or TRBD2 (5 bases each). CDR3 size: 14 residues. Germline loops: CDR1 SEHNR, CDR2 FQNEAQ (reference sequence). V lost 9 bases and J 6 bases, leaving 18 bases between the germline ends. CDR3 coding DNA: TGTGCCAGAGACGGACAAGGAGGTCCCAATGAGCAGTTCTTC. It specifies CARDGQGGPNEQFF.

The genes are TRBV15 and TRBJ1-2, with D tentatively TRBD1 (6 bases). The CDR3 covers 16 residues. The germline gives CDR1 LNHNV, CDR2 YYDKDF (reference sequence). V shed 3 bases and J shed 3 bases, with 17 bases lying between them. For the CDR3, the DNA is TGTGCCACCAGCAGGGGGGCTCAGGCCCAGGACTATGGCTACACCTTC. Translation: CATSRGAQAQDYGYTF.

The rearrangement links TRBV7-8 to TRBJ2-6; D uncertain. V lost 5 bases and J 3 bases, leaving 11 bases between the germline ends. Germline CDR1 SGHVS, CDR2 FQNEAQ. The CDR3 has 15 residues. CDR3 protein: CASSPNVGGANVLTF. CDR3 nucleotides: TGTGCCAGCAGCCCCAACGTAGGTGGGGCCAACGTCCTGACTTTC.

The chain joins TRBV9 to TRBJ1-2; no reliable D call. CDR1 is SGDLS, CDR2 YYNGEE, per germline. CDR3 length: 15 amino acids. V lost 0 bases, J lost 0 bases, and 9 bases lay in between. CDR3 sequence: CASSVEAATNYGYTF. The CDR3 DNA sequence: TGTGCCAGCAGCGTAGAGGCTGCAACTAACTATGGCTACACCTTC.

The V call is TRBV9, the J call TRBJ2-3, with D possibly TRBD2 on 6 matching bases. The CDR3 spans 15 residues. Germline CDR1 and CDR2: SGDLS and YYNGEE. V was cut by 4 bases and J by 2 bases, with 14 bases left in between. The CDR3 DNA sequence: TGTGCCAGCAGCCCCAGACTAGACTCCACAGATACGCAGTATTTT. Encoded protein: CASSPRLDSTDTQYF. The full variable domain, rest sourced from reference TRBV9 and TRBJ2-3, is DSGVTQTPKHLITATGQRVTLRCSPRSGDLSVYWYQQSLDQGLQFLIQYYNGEERAKGNILERFSAQQFPDLHSELNLSSLELGDSALYFCASSPRLDSTDTQYFGPGTRLTVL.

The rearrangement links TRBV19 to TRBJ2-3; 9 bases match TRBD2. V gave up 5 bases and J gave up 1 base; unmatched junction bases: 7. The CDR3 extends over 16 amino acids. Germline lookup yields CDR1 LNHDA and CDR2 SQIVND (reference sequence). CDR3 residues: CASSVIPSGGTDTQYF. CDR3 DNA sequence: TGTGCCAGTAGTGTCATCCCTAGCGGGGGCACAGATACGCAGTATTTT.

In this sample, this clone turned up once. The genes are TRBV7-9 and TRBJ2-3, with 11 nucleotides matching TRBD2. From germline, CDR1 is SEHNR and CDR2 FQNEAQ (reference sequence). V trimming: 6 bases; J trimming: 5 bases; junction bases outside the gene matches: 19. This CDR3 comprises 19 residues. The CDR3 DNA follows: TGTGCCAGCAGGCAATCCCGGGGACTAGCGGATTCCCGGGTAGATACGCAGTATTTT. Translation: CASRQSRGLADSRVDTQYF.

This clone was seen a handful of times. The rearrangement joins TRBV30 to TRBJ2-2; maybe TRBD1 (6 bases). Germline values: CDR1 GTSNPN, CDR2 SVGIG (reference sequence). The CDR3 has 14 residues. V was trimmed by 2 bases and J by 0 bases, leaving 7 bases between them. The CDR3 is CAWSQGTNTGELFF. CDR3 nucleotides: TGTGCCTGGAGTCAGGGGACGAACACCGGGGAGCTGTTTTTT. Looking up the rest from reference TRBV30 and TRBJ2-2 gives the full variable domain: SQTIHQWPATLVQPVGSPLSLECTVEGTSNPNLYWYRQAAGRGLQLLFYSVGIGQISSEVPQNLSASRPQDRQFILSSKKLLLSDSGFYLCAWSQGTNTGELFFGEGSRLTVL.

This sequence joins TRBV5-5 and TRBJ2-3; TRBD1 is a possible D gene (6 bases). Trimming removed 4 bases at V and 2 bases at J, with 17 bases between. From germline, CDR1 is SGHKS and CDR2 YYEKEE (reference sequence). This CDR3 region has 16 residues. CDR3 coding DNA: TGTGCCAGCAGCATAACGGGACAAGGAATCACAGATACGCAGTATTTT. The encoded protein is CASSITGQGITDTQYF.

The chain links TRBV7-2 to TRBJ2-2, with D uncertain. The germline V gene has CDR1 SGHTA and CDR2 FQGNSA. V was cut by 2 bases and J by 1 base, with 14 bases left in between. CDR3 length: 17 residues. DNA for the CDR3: TGTGCCAGCAGCTTACACCCCGGAAGCCTGAACACCGGGGAGCTGTTTTTT. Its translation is CASSLHPGSLNTGELFF.

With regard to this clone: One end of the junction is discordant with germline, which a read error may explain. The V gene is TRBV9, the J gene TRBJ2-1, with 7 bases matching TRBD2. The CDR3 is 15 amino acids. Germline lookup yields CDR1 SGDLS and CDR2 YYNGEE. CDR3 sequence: CAGSPRGEGRGEQFF. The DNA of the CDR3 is TGTGCCGGCAGCCCCCGCGGGGAGGGGCGGGGTGAGCAGTTCTTC.

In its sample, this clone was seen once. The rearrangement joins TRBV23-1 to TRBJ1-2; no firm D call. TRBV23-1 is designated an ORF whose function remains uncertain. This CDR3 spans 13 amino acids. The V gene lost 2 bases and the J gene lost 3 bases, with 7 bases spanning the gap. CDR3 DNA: TGCGCCAGCAGTCAAGTCCCCCACTATGGCTACACCTTC. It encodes CASSQVPHYGYTF.

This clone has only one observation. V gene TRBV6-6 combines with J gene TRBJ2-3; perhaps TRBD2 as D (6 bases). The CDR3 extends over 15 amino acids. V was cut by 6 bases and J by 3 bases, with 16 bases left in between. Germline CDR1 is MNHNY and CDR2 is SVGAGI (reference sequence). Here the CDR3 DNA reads TGTGCCAGCAGCCCCAGGAGGGAAGAGACAGATACGCAGTATTTT. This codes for CASSPRREETDTQYF.

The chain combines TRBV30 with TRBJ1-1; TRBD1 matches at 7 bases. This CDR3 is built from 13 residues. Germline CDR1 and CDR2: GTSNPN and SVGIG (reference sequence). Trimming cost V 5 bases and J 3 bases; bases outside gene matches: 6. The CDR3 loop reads CAWHFTGDTEAFF. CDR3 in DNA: TGTGCCTGGCATTTCACAGGGGACACTGAAGCTTTCTTT.

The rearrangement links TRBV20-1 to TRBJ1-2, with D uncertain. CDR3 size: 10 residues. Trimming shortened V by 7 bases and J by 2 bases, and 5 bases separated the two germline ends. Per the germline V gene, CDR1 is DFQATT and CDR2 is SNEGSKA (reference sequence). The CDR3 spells CSGRNYGYTF. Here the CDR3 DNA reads TGCAGTGGACGAAACTATGGCTACACCTTC.

The CDR3 reads CASSVAPNQPQHF. The CDR3 nucleotides read TGTGCCAGCAGCGTAGCCCCGAATCAGCCCCAGCATTTT. V gene TRBV9 combines with J gene TRBJ1-5; D is ambiguous. The germline gives CDR1 SGDLS, CDR2 YYNGEE. V lost 0 bases and J 4 bases, leaving 5 bases between the germline ends. This CDR3 contains 13 residues. Combining the CDR3 with reference TRBV9 and TRBJ1-5 gives the whole variable domain DSGVTQTPKHLITATGQRVTLRCSPRSGDLSVYWYQQSLDQGLQFLIQYYNGEERAKGNILERFSAQQFPDLHSELNLSSLELGDSALYFCASSVAPNQPQHFGDGTRLSIL.

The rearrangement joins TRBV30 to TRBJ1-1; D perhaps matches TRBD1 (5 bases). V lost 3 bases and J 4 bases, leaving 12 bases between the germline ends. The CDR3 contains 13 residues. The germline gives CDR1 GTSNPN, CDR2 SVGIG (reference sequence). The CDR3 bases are TGTGCCTGGAGAGGGGTGGCAGGCACTGAAGCTTTCTTT. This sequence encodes CAWRGVAGTEAFF.

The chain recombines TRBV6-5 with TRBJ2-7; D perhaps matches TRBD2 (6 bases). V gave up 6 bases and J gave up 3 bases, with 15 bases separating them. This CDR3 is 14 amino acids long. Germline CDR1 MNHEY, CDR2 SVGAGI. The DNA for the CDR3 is TGTGCCAGCAGCGGGGGACGGTTTTTCTACGAGCAGTACTTC. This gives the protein CASSGGRFFYEQYF.

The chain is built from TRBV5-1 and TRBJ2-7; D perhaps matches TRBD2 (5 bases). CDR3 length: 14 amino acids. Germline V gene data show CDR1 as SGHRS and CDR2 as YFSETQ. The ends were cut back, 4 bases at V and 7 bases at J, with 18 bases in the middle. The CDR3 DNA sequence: TGCGCCAGCAGCCTGGCGACACTCCGCGGGGAGCAGTACTTC. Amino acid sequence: CASSLATLRGEQYF.

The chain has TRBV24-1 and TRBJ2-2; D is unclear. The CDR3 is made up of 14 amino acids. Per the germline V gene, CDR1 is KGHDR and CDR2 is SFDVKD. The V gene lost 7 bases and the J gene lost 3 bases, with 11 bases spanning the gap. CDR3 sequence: CATRSGEDTGELFF. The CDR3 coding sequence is TGTGCCACCAGGTCAGGCGAGGACACCGGGGAGCTGTTTTTT.

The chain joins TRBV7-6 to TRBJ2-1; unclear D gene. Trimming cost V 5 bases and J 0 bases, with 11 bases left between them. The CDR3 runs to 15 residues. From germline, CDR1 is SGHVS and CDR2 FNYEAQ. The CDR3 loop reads CASSLESGSYNEQFF. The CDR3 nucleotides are TGTGCCAGCAGCCTAGAATCCGGCTCCTACAATGAGCAGTTCTTC.

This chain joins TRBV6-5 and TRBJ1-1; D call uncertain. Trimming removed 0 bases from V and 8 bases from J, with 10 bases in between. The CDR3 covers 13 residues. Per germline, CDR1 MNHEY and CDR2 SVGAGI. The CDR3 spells CASSYSGGSEAFF. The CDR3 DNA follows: TGTGCCAGCAGTTACTCTGGAGGGTCAGAAGCTTTCTTT.

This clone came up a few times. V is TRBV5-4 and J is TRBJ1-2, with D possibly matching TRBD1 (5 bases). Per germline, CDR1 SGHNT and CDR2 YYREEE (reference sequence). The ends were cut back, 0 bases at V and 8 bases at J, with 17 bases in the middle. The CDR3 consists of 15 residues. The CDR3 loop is CASSLDRRVIDGYTF. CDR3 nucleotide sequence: TGTGCCAGCAGCTTGGACAGGAGGGTAATCGACGGCTACACCTTC.

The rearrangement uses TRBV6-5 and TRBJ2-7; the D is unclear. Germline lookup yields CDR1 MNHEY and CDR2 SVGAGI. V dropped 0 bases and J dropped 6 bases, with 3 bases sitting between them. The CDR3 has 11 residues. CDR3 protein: CASSYSSEQYF. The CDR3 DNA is TGTGCCAGCAGTTACTCGAGCGAGCAGTACTTC.

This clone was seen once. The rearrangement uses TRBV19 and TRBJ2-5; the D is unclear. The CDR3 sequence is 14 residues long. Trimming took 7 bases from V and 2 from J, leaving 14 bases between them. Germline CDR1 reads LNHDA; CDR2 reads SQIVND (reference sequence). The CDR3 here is CASTPSWGQETQYF. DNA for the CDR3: TGTGCCAGTACCCCAAGCTGGGGACAAGAGACCCAGTACTTC.

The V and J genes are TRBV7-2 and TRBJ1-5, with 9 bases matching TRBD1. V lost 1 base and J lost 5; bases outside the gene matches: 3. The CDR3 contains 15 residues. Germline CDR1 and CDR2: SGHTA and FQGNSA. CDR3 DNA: TGTGCCAGCAGCTTAGACAGGGGGCTGTATCAGCCCCAGCATTTT. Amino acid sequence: CASSLDRGLYQPQHF.

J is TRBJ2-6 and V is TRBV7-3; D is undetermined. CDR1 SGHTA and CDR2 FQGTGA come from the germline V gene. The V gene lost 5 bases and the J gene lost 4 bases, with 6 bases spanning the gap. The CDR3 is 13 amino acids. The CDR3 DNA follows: TGTGCCAGCAGCCCACAAGGGGCCAACGTCCTGACTTTC. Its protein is CASSPQGANVLTF.